These 20 T cell receptor beta chains came from one sample sequenced in a study of Graves' ophthalmopathy and Graves' hyperthyroidism. Amplification of TCR beta CDR3 regions used RNA transcripts. RT-PCR was first run with HTBI primers, then multiplex PCR in a second round. TCRdb redid the calling of the multiplex PCR reads with MiXCR, one entry per CDR3 protein. The top ten clones hold about 17% of a sample with 40,000 to 45,000 distinct CDR3 sequences, 52% of them seen once. The specimen was peripheral blood. The receptor source for this set is an adult man with Graves' ophthalmopathy.

The chain joins TRBV20-1 to TRBJ2-5; 7 bases are shared with TRBD1. The CDR3 totals 18 residues. The germline V gene encodes CDR1 DFQATT and CDR2 SNEGSKA (reference sequence). Unmatched junction bases numbered 22, after V lost 0 bases and J lost 9 bases. The CDR3 bases are TGCAGTGCTAGAGAGCCACCCACAGATAGGGGGCTGGGAACGGCCCAGTACTTC. This gives the protein CSAREPPTDRGLGTAQYF.

The table lists this clonotype with a count of one. At one end, the junction sequence differs from germline, possibly due to a read error. The J gene is TRBJ1-4, the V gene TRBV20-1; 7 positions match TRBD1. CDR1 DFQATT and CDR2 SNEGSKA come from the germline V gene (reference sequence). The CDR3 runs 10 residues. The CDR3 loop is CSARESQGYF. The CDR3 bases are TGCAGTGCTAGAGAGTCACAGGGGTATTTT.

The V call is TRBV2, the J call TRBJ2-3, with 9 positions matching TRBD2. CDR1 and CDR2 (germline): SNHLY, FYNNEI. The CDR3 consists of 18 residues. Germline trimming cut 4 bases from V and 0 bases from J; bases unmatched to any gene: 11. In DNA, the CDR3 is TGTGCCAGCAGTGGGCTCGCGGGGGGGGGGACTAGCACAGATACGCAGTATTTT. It translates to CASSGLAGGGTSTDTQYF.

In its sample, this clonotype was seen many times. The chain employs TRBV19 and TRBJ1-2, with 9 bases matching TRBD1. The CDR3 contains 16 residues. The V segment lost 5 bases and the J segment 6 bases; nucleotides outside the gene matches: 13. Germline V gene sequence: CDR1 LNHDA, CDR2 SQIVND (reference sequence). CDR3 DNA: TGTGCCAGTAGTCTATCACAATCCGACAGGGGGAATGGCTACACCTTC. Its translation: CASSLSQSDRGNGYTF. The variable domain in full, with the rest retrieved from reference TRBV19 and TRBJ1-2, is DGGITQSPKYLFRKEGQNVTLSCEQNLNHDAMYWYRQDPGQGLRLIYYSQIVNDFQKGDIAEGYSVSREKKESFPLTVTSAQKNPTAFYLCASSLSQSDRGNGYTFGSGTRLTVV.

V and J are TRBV6-2 or TRBV6-3 and TRBJ2-1; D is unresolved. The CDR3 is made up of 11 amino acids. CDR1 is MNHEY and CDR2 is SVGEGT in the germline V gene. Trimming removed 8 bases at V and 4 bases at J, with 6 bases between. The CDR3 DNA is TGTGCCAGCGGGGAATACAATGAGCAGTTCTTC. Protein sequence: CASGEYNEQFF.

This clonotype was counted a single time. The DNA is left out, because the CDR3 cannot be placed on it with certainty; the CDR3 is given as TCRdb lists it. This chain links TRBV29-1 with TRBJ1-1. The CDR3 length equals 13 residues, ends included. Germline CDR1 is SQVTM and CDR2 is ANQGSEA. CDR3 in amino acids: CSAGWGGGTEALF.

Here the CDR3 reads CASSWGQNYEQYF. For the CDR3, the DNA is TGTGCCAGCAGCTGGGGACAGAACTACGAGCAGTACTTC. The genes are TRBV7-3 and TRBJ2-7, with TRBD1 identical over 7 bases. V lost 4 bases to trimming and J lost 3 bases; unmatched junction nucleotides: 3. The CDR3 loop spans 13 amino acids. The germline V gene encodes CDR1 SGHTA and CDR2 FQGTGA.

In this sample, this clonotype turned up many times. J is TRBJ1-1 and V is TRBV4-3, with no clear D. Trimming took 0 bases from V and 9 from J, leaving 14 bases between them. Germline lookup yields CDR1 LGHNA and CDR2 YSLEER. The CDR3 contains 14 residues. CDR3 nucleotides: TGCGCCAGCAGCCAAGATTATGCCAGTCAAAAAGCTTTCTTT. It specifies CASSQDYASQKAFF.

This clonotype was seen many times. Being one base from a much bigger clone, this may be a read error. The chain uses TRBV24-1 and TRBJ2-2; perhaps TRBD2 as D (6 bases). Germline values: CDR1 KGHDR, CDR2 SFDVKD. This CDR3 contains 14 residues. The CDR3 nucleotides are TGTGCCGCCAGTCCGGGGGCGAACACCGGGGAGCTGTTTTTT. It is translated as CAASPGANTGELFF.

CDR3 in amino acids: CSATSSRSGRETQYF. In DNA form, the CDR3 reads TGCAGTGCAACCTCCAGTAGGTCGGGGAGAGAGACCCAGTACTTC. This rearrangement joins TRBV20-1 to TRBJ2-5, with D perhaps matching TRBD2 (5 bases). V shed 6 bases and J shed 4 bases, with 21 bases lying between them. The length of the CDR3 is 15 residues. Per the germline V gene, CDR1 is DFQATT and CDR2 is SNEGSKA (reference sequence).

This clonotype has a count of ten or more. This sequence joins TRBV7-8 and TRBJ2-2, with 13 bases identical to TRBD2. The CDR3 loop spans 20 amino acids. CDR1 and CDR2 (germline): SGHVS, FQNEAQ. Trimming cost V 4 bases and J 5 bases; bases outside gene matches: 16. CDR3 in amino acids: CASSSIAPGLAGRGTGELFF. The CDR3 nucleotides read TGTGCCAGCAGCTCTATCGCACCGGGACTAGCGGGACGCGGGACCGGGGAGCTGTTTTTT. Supplemented by reference TRBV7-8 and TRBJ2-2, the full variable domain reads GAGVSQSPRYKVAKRGQDVALRCDPISGHVSLFWYQQALGQGPEFLTYFQNEAQLDKSGLPSDRFFAERPEGSVSTLKIQRTQQEDSAVYLCASSSIAPGLAGRGTGELFFGEGSRLTVL.

This clonotype was seen at least ten times. V and J are TRBV7-3 and TRBJ1-1; TRBD1 might be the D (6 bases). Germline CDR1 and CDR2: SGHTA and FQGTGA. The CDR3 runs 16 residues. The V gene lost 7 bases and the J gene lost 0 bases, with 18 bases spanning the gap. This CDR3 is CASTQQGHKLNTEAFF. In DNA form, the CDR3 reads TGTGCCAGCACCCAACAGGGCCATAAGTTGAACACTGAAGCTTTCTTT.

The V call is TRBV19, the J call TRBJ2-7; TRBD1 matches 8 bases. Trimming at V came to 8 bases and at J to 3 bases, leaving 3 bases not matched to a gene. The CDR3 runs 12 residues. Germline-derived CDR1 and CDR2 are LNHDA and SQIVND (reference sequence). The CDR3 here is CASSDRDYEQYF. CDR3 nucleotide sequence: TGTGCCAGTTCGGACAGGGACTACGAGCAGTACTTC. The whole variable domain, filled in from reference TRBV19 and TRBJ2-7, reads DGGITQSPKYLFRKEGQNVTLSCEQNLNHDAMYWYRQDPGQGLRLIYYSQIVNDFQKGDIAEGYSVSREKKESFPLTVTSAQKNPTAFYLCASSDRDYEQYFGPGTRLTVT.

This clonotype was counted once. A much bigger clone sits one base away, suggesting this may be a read error. The V and J genes are TRBV28 and TRBJ2-1, with TRBD2 identical over 8 bases. Germline CDR1 MDHEN, CDR2 SYDVKM. V dropped 6 bases and J dropped 5; count of bases not matched to a gene: 6. The CDR3 is made up of 14 amino acids. CDR3 bases: TGTGCCAGCAGATCTAGCGGGCCTCACAATGAGCAGTTCTTC. This translates into CASRSSGPHNEQFF.

This clonotype is labeled medium-sized (0.01 to 0.1%). The chain recombines TRBV10-2 with TRBJ1-2; no clear D. This CDR3 spans 16 amino acids. The germline V gene has CDR1 WSHSY and CDR2 SAAADI. Trimming removed 7 bases from V and 0 bases from J, with 18 bases in between. CDR3 amino acids: CASMSDRVSANYGYTF. CDR3 bases: TGCGCCAGCATGAGTGATAGGGTTAGCGCTAACTATGGCTACACCTTC.

This clonotype came up a few times. The chain links TRBV15 to TRBJ1-6; D is perhaps TRBD1 (6 bases). Trimming shortened V by 5 bases and J by 7 bases, and 12 bases separated the two germline ends. This CDR3 spans 14 amino acids. Germline V gene lookup returns CDR1 LNHNV and CDR2 YYDKDF (reference sequence). The CDR3 reads CATSLTGLNSPLHF. In nucleotides, the CDR3 is TGTGCCACCAGCCTAACAGGGCTGAATTCACCCCTCCACTTT.

V is TRBV20-1 and J is TRBJ1-2; D is unresolved. V was shortened by 1 base and J by 4 bases, with 4 bases between the two germline ends. This CDR3 is 11 amino acids long. CDR1 and CDR2 (germline): DFQATT, SNEGSKA (reference sequence). The CDR3: CSARGGYGYTF. The CDR3 DNA reads as TGCAGTGCTAGAGGGGGCTATGGCTACACCTTC.

The chain links TRBV11-2 to TRBJ2-7; D gene ambiguous. V shed 2 bases and J shed 2 bases, with 10 bases lying between them. Germline V gene sequence: CDR1 SGHAT, CDR2 FQNNGV. The CDR3 length is 14 residues. Written as DNA, the CDR3 is TGTGCCAGCAGCTTAATACAACCTCCCTACGAGCAGTACGTC. This codes for CASSLIQPPYEQYV.

V is TRBV10-3 and J is TRBJ1-1, with 8 bases lining up with TRBD1. The V and J ends lost 4 bases and 5 bases, in that order; junction bases with no gene match: 3. Germline V gene sequence: CDR1 ENHRY, CDR2 SYGVKD. The CDR3 contains 13 residues. CDR3 region: CAISVRGPTEAFF. For the CDR3, the DNA is TGTGCCATCAGTGTCAGGGGGCCAACTGAAGCTTTCTTT.

Turning to this clonotype: Compared with germline, one end of the junction differs, possibly owing to a read error. V and J are TRBV20-1 and TRBJ1-4, with D perhaps TRBD1 (5 bases). Germline CDR1 is DFQATT and CDR2 is SNEGSKA (reference sequence). The length of the CDR3 is 13 residues. DNA of the CDR3: TGCAGTGCTCAGGGAGGGGCTAATGAAAGACTGTTTTTT. Protein sequence: CSAQGGANERLFF.